These 7 T cell receptor beta chains were sequenced from one sample in a study of blood T cell repertoires in COVID-19. Sequencing was performed with immunoSEQ multiplex PCR; in TCRdb, only in-frame clones are kept and a portion is missing. The table has 30,000 to 35,000 clones, over 75% seen once. Material: peripheral blood. The receptors derive from a man aged 60 to 69 with active COVID-19.

CDR3 in DNA: TGCGCCAGCAGCCAAGACCCCTTCCGGGGTTCCTACGAGCAGTACTTC. Its protein product is CASSQDPFRGSYEQYF. The chain combines TRBV4-1 with TRBJ2-7; D is perhaps TRBD2 (5 bases). In germline, CDR1 is MGHRA, CDR2 YSYEKL. The CDR3 is 16 residues long. Trimming removed 0 bases at V and 1 base at J, with 13 bases between.

By share of the sample, this clone is medium-sized. This chain connects TRBV2 to TRBJ1-6; TRBD1 matches 7 bases. The CDR3 is 16 residues long. From germline, CDR1 is SNHLY and CDR2 FYNNEI. J was trimmed by 5 bases and V by 2 bases; bases with no gene match: 6. This CDR3 reads CASSESGTVNNSPLHF. The CDR3, as DNA: TGTGCCAGCAGTGAATCAGGGACAGTAAATAATTCACCCCTCCACTTT. Based on the CDR3 plus reference TRBV2 and TRBJ1-6, the full variable domain is EPEVTQTPSHQVTQMGQEVILRCVPISNHLYFYWYRQILGQKVEFLVSFYNNEISEKSEIFDDQFSVERPDGSNFTLKIRSTKLEDSAMYFCASSESGTVNNSPLHFGNGTRLTVT.

V usage is TRBV19 and J usage is TRBJ1-2; the D is unclear. The V and J ends lost 1 base and 2 bases respectively, with 8 bases between them. The CDR3 loop spans 14 amino acids. Germline V gene data show CDR1 as LNHDA and CDR2 as SQIVND (reference sequence). CDR3 loop: CASSIGLLNYGYTF. CDR3 in DNA: TGTGCCAGTAGTATAGGACTGCTGAACTATGGCTACACCTTC.

This rearrangement joins TRBV21-1 to TRBJ1-2; the table names TRBD1, a call not compared with the DNA. TRBV21-1 is shown as a pseudogene. The CDR3 contains 14 residues. CDR3 amino acids: CASSKDGRVVGYTF. The CDR3 DNA reads as TGTGCCAGCAGCAAAGACGGCAGGGTGGTTGGCTACACCTTC.

CDR3 sequence: CASSQAGTTFYNEQFF. For the CDR3, the DNA is TGTGCCAGCAGCCAAGCCGGGACTACCTTCTACAATGAGCAGTTCTTC. V is TRBV4-2 and J is TRBJ2-1; 7 bases line up with TRBD2. After removal of 1 base from V and 3 bases from J, the junction contained 6 bases not matched to a gene. This CDR3 comprises 16 residues. Germline V CDR1 and CDR2: LGHNA, YNFKEQ.

This clone was observed once. V and J are TRBV28 and TRBJ2-1; 13 bases match TRBD2. The CDR3 spans 16 residues. Germline V CDR1 and CDR2: MDHEN, SYDVKM. V trimming: 6 bases; J trimming: 0 bases; junction bases outside the gene matches: 2. The CDR3 loop reads CASRLAGGSSYNEQFF. The CDR3 DNA is TGTGCCAGCAGACTAGCGGGAGGGAGCTCCTACAATGAGCAGTTCTTC.

V and J are TRBV11-1 and TRBJ2-5; D is ambiguous. Germline V gene data show CDR1 as SGHAT and CDR2 as FQDESV (reference sequence). The V and J ends lost 1 base and 6 bases respectively, with 18 bases between them. The CDR3 is 16 residues long. Here the CDR3 DNA reads TGTGCCAGCAGCTTAGAAGGATCCGAGAGGTATAAGACCCAGTACTTC. This encodes CASSLEGSERYKTQYF.